This T cell receptor (beta chain) emerged from a study of cytomegalovirus exposure and HLA in healthy donors. The study, taken as a whole, reports: Accounts indicate the classifier identified cytomegalovirus status with strong specificity and sensitivity.

The V gene lost 2 bases and the J gene lost 8 bases, with 9 bases spanning the gap. In germline, CDR1 is KGHSH, CDR2 LQKENI. This CDR3 spans 13 amino acids. Method: immunoSEQ multiplex PCR; TCRdb's copy keeps in-frame clones and lacks some. The sample yields about 280,000 clones, 80% to 90% seen once. Of note for this clone: Its cognate antigen is unknown.

The origin of this receptor is a woman between 18 and 30 years old in good health and CMV-seronegative. This sequence joins TRBV18 and TRBJ1-4; D is uncertain. Input material: PBMCs. CDR3 nucleotide sequence: TGTGCCAGCTCACCAGGGAGTGCGGAAAAACTGTTTTTT. Translation gives CASSPGSAEKLFF.